A single sample is the source of the 10 T cell receptor beta chains below, sequenced in a study of blood T cell repertoires in COVID-19. Repertoires were generated with immunoSEQ multiplex PCR, while TCRdb's copy carries only in-frame clones and drops some. The data show a few hundred thousand clones, approximately 83% seen once. The specimen was PBMCs or T cells enriched from blood (not recorded which). The source of these receptors is a woman between 45 and 60 years old who had recovered from COVID-19.

The chain is built from TRBV2 and TRBJ2-3; 15 nucleotides align to TRBD2. The junction had 6 bases not matched to a gene; V was cut back by 5 bases and J by 3 bases. The germline gives CDR1 SNHLY, CDR2 FYNNEI. The CDR3 sequence is 17 residues long. The chain's CDR3 is CASSRTSGRVTTDTQYF. The CDR3 DNA reads as TGTGCCAGCAGTAGGACTAGCGGGAGGGTAACTACAGATACGCAGTATTTT.

CDR3 amino acids: CASSQDGLAGYYEQYF. CDR3 DNA: TGCGCCAGCAGCCAAGATGGTCTAGCGGGTTACTACGAGCAGTACTTC. The chain is built from TRBV4-1 and TRBJ2-7, with 8 nucleotides matching TRBD2. In germline, CDR1 is MGHRA, CDR2 YSYEKL. The CDR3 is 16 residues long. V shed 0 bases and J 3 bases; nucleotides not matched to a gene: 7.

The chain joins TRBV24-1 to TRBJ1-3; D unclear. Germline loops: CDR1 KGHDR, CDR2 SFDVKD. Between the trimmed V and J ends, which lost 4 bases and 0 bases, there was a span of 9 bases. The CDR3 sequence is 15 residues long. CDR3 sequence: CATSDGLSSGNTIYF. The CDR3 region has the DNA TGTGCCACCAGTGACGGACTGAGCTCTGGAAACACCATATATTTT.

DNA for the CDR3: TGTGCCATCGGCGCTAGCGCAAACACCGGGGAGCTGTTTTTT. This sequence encodes CAIGASANTGELFF. The V and J genes are TRBV10-3 and TRBJ2-2; tentative D call: TRBD2 (6 bases). Germline CDR1 ENHRY, CDR2 SYGVKD. The CDR3 extends over 14 amino acids. V lost 8 bases and J lost 2, with 12 bases in between.

The genes are TRBV24-1 and TRBJ2-2; tentative D call: TRBD2 (5 bases). The V gene lost 2 bases and the J gene lost 7 bases, with 16 bases spanning the gap. The germline CDR1 and CDR2 sequences are KGHDR and SFDVKD. This CDR3 spans 16 amino acids. In nucleotides, the CDR3 is TGTGCCACCAGTGATTCGAAGAGGGCTCGGTTCGGGGAGCTGTTTTTT. Translated: CATSDSKRARFGELFF.

This chain links TRBV29-1 with TRBJ2-1, with a weak D call TRBD2 (7 bases). Trimming left V 6 bases short and J 5 bases short, with 17 bases between. The CDR3 runs to 14 residues. Germline V gene lookup returns CDR1 SQVTM and CDR2 ANQGSEA. The DNA of the CDR3 is TGCAGCGTCCGCGCTTGGGAGGGGGACAATGAGCAGTTCTTC. This sequence encodes CSVRAWEGDNEQFF.

The chain links TRBV27 to TRBJ2-5, with D possibly being TRBD1 (8 bases). Trimming shortened V by 6 bases and J by 1 base, and 18 bases separated the two germline ends. The CDR3 has 16 amino acids. Germline-derived CDR1 and CDR2 are MNHEY and SMNVEV (reference sequence). CDR3 in amino acids: CASRPDREGTQETQYF. CDR3 in DNA: TGTGCCAGCAGACCGGACAGGGAGGGAACCCAAGAGACCCAGTACTTC.

The chain combines TRBV5-1 with TRBJ1-1; maybe TRBD1 (5 bases). V was shortened by 3 bases and J by 7 bases, with 19 bases between the two germline ends. The CDR3 spans 15 residues. CDR1 SGHRS and CDR2 YFSETQ come from the germline V gene. The CDR3 coding sequence is TGCGCCAGCAGCTCGCCGACAAGGGGTACTTTTGAAGCTTTCTTT. Protein: CASSSPTRGTFEAFF.

This chain joins TRBV11-2 and TRBJ2-7; no clear D gene. V was pared by 0 bases and J by 2 bases, with 11 bases between. The CDR3 runs 15 residues. The germline gives CDR1 SGHAT, CDR2 FQNNGV. The CDR3 coding sequence is TGTGCCAGCAGCTTAGATGGTGCCGGTCCCTACGAGCAGTACTTC. Encoded protein: CASSLDGAGPYEQYF.

This clone was observed a single time. The CDR3 DNA is TGTGCCAGCAGCCCTGGGACAGGGGGCAACGAGCAGTACTTC. It encodes CASSPGTGGNEQYF. The rearrangement links TRBV21-1 to TRBJ2-7; the table's D call, TRBD1, was not checked against the DNA. TRBV21-1 counts as a pseudogene. This CDR3 contains 14 residues.